This paragraph covers one T cell receptor beta chain sequence. No antigen is known for it. The table came from immunoSEQ multiplex PCR; TCRdb's copy has only in-frame clones and leaves some out. Among roughly 150,000 clones listed, just under 95% were seen once. The data belong to a study of T cell responses to AZD1222 COVID-19 vaccine. Study findings and constraints: White British people made up most donors, females outnumbered males, and clonal diversity was possibly underestimated. Close to half of spike-specific TCRs reportedly recognize unmutated variant regions.

The germline V gene encodes CDR1 SNHLY and CDR2 FYNNEI. V dropped 5 bases and J dropped 4; count of bases not matched to a gene: 3. CDR3 size: 14 residues. Doses given second, at about 4 or about 12 weeks, were pooled. The rearrangement links TRBV2 to TRBJ2-2; 8 bases agree with TRBD1. The sequencing here drew on peripheral blood, taken 28 days after the second AZD1222 dose. The TCR sequence derives from an adult who received the AZD1222 COVID-19 vaccine. The CDR3 DNA sequence: TGTGCCAGCAGTCGGGACAGGTCCACCGGGGAGCTGTTTTTT. Residues: CASSRDRSTGELFF.